The 19 T cell receptor beta chains below all came from one sample that was sequenced in a study of spatial heterogeneity in lung cancer. One entry per CDR3 protein results from TCRdb running MiXCR on the 5' RACE reads. This table holds roughly 120,000 distinct CDR3 sequences, 10% to 12% found once. The time point is: blood at routine non-recurrence follow-up after resection. Sequencing was performed on PBMCs, taken at follow-up. The origin of the receptors is a female donor with early-stage non-small cell lung cancer.

In this sample, this clonotype turned up a few times. The chain recombines TRBV6-5 with TRBJ1-4, with a weak D call TRBD1 (5 bases). V shed 6 bases and J shed 6 bases, with 11 bases lying between them. The germline gives CDR1 MNHEY, CDR2 SVGAGI. The CDR3 consists of 13 residues. The CDR3 DNA reads TGTGCCAGCAGGAGACAACAGGATGAAAAACTGTTTTTT. This encodes CASRRQQDEKLFF.

This clonotype was detected ten times or more. This chain links TRBV12-3 or TRBV12-4 with TRBJ2-4; the D gene is possibly TRBD2 (5 bases). Trimming pared 8 bases from V and 7 bases from J, leaving 9 bases between. The CDR3 spans 11 residues. The CDR3 DNA sequence: TGTGCCAGCGGGAGATTGAACATTCAGTACTTC. This gives the protein CASGRLNIQYF.

The chain links TRBV5-1 to TRBJ2-5; 13 nucleotides align to TRBD2. V lost 4 bases to trimming and J lost 3 bases; unmatched junction nucleotides: 6. This CDR3 is 16 amino acids long. Per the germline V gene, CDR1 is SGHRS and CDR2 is YFSETQ. DNA of the CDR3: TGCGCCAGCAGCCCCGGGACTAGCGGGATTAAAGAGACCCAGTACTTC. The encoded protein is CASSPGTSGIKETQYF.

V and J are TRBV20-1 and TRBJ2-5, with 11 bases that match TRBD2. Germline loops: CDR1 DFQATT, CDR2 SNEGSKA (reference sequence). After removal of 4 bases from V and 3 bases from J, the junction contained 7 bases not matched to a gene. This CDR3 has 15 amino acids. CDR3 region: CSATNPSGRKETQYF. In nucleotides, the CDR3 is TGCAGTGCTACCAATCCTAGCGGGAGGAAAGAGACCCAGTACTTC.

A few counts support this clonotype. CDR3 loop: CASSLDGKAYNEQFF. The CDR3 nucleotides are TGTGCCAGCAGCTTAGACGGGAAAGCCTACAATGAGCAGTTCTTC. The chain has TRBV7-2 and TRBJ2-1; possibly TRBD2 for D (5 bases). The germline gives CDR1 SGHTA, CDR2 FQGNSA. V lost 1 base and J 2 bases, leaving 9 bases between the germline ends. This CDR3 region has 15 residues.

The chain couples TRBV7-3 to TRBJ2-3; 7 nucleotides agree with TRBD2. This CDR3 contains 16 residues. With 5 bases clipped from V and 2 bases from J, the junction kept 10 bases outside the gene matches. Germline lookup yields CDR1 SGHTA and CDR2 FQGTGA. In nucleotides, the CDR3 is TGTGCCAGCAGCCCGGGACTATCCCAACTCACAGATACGCAGTATTTT. Its translation is CASSPGLSQLTDTQYF.

This clonotype appeared many times. CDR3 in DNA: TGTGCCACCAGTGATTGTGGCAGGGCGGGAGATACGCAGTATTTT. The encoded protein is CATSDCGRAGDTQYF. This rearrangement joins TRBV24-1 to TRBJ2-3; D is tentatively TRBD1 or TRBD2 (5 bases each). Deletions cut 2 bases from V and 5 bases from J, with 13 bases between. There are 15 residues in the CDR3. Germline V CDR1 and CDR2: KGHDR, SFDVKD.

This clonotype has just a few counts. V and J are TRBV24-1 and TRBJ2-1; 8 bases map to TRBD1. The length of the CDR3 is 16 residues. J gave up 6 bases and V 3 bases, and 9 bases lay outside the gene matches. Germline CDR1 is KGHDR and CDR2 is SFDVKD. The chain's CDR3 is CATSDPGQGSGNEQFF. The CDR3 bases are TGTGCCACCAGTGATCCAGGACAGGGTTCCGGCAATGAGCAGTTCTTC.

This clonotype was seen a few times. J is TRBJ2-7 and V is TRBV20-1; unclear D gene. The CDR3 is 13 amino acids. V lost 6 bases to trimming and J lost 0 bases, with 12 bases between them. The germline CDR1 and CDR2 sequences are DFQATT and SNEGSKA (reference sequence). As DNA, the CDR3 is TGCAGTGCGAAACTACGGAGCTCCTACGAGCAGTACTTC. Its translation: CSAKLRSSYEQYF.

This chain joins TRBV20-1 and TRBJ1-1; weak D call: TRBD1 (6 bases). CDR1 and CDR2 (germline): DFQATT, SNEGSKA (reference sequence). V lost 3 bases to trimming and J lost 3 bases, with 14 bases between them. The CDR3 is 14 amino acids. CDR3 protein: CSASRQVGYTEAFF. The CDR3 DNA reads TGCAGTGCTAGTCGACAGGTGGGGTACACTGAAGCTTTCTTT.

The chain is built from TRBV19 and TRBJ2-1; D remains ambiguous. Deletions cut 5 bases from V and 7 bases from J, with 18 bases between. The CDR3 is made up of 15 amino acids. Germline V gene sequence: CDR1 LNHDA, CDR2 SQIVND (reference sequence). The CDR3 region is CASSHPGQVLNEQFF. Written as DNA, the CDR3 is TGTGCCAGTAGTCATCCCGGGCAGGTTCTAAATGAGCAGTTCTTC.

This clonotype was seen ten or more times. The chain employs TRBV29-1 and TRBJ2-7; D is perhaps TRBD1 (7 bases). CDR1 is SQVTM and CDR2 is ANQGSEA in the germline V gene. CDR3 size: 14 residues. Trimming cost V 6 bases and J 1 base, with 16 bases left between them. CDR3 sequence: CSVRTQGGSYEQYF. The DNA for the CDR3 is TGCAGCGTCCGAACCCAGGGGGGTTCCTACGAGCAGTACTTC.

This clonotype was detected ten times or more. The rearrangement joins TRBV28 to TRBJ2-5; D is perhaps TRBD1 (5 bases). The CDR3 extends over 13 amino acids. Trimming took 6 bases from V and 6 from J, leaving 14 bases between them. CDR1 MDHEN and CDR2 SYDVKM come from the germline V gene. The CDR3 DNA sequence: TGTGCCAGCAGCAATACCAGGGCCAAGACCCAGTACTTC. Residues: CASSNTRAKTQYF.

The table lists this clonotype with a few counts. The chain uses TRBV20-1 and TRBJ2-7, with a possible D match to TRBD1 (5 bases). Trimming stripped 3 bases from V and 4 bases from J, with 19 bases between. Germline CDR1 DFQATT, CDR2 SNEGSKA (reference sequence). The CDR3 spans 15 residues. In DNA form, the CDR3 reads TGCAGTGCTAGTAATCAAGAGACAGTCCAGTACGAGCAGTACTTC. It codes for CSASNQETVQYEQYF.

The chain has TRBV3-1 and TRBJ1-1; 10 nucleotides match TRBD1. Per germline, CDR1 LGHDT and CDR2 YNNKEL (reference sequence). The CDR3 length is 12 residues. With 1 base clipped from V and 11 bases from J, the junction kept 1 base outside the gene matches. The CDR3: CASSQGDRGAFF. In DNA, the CDR3 is TGTGCCAGCAGCCAAGGGGACAGGGGTGCTTTCTTT.

This clonotype was detected ten times or more. The chain is built from TRBV7-9 and TRBJ1-1; D unresolved. CDR3 length: 13 residues. The germline V and J ends were trimmed by 2 bases and 3 bases, with 7 bases remaining between them. CDR1 is SEHNR, CDR2 FQNEAQ, per germline (reference sequence). The DNA of the CDR3 is TGTGCCAGCAGCTTAAATGGGGACACTGAAGCTTTCTTT. Protein product: CASSLNGDTEAFF.

This clonotype has a handful of counts. The V call is TRBV6-5, the J call TRBJ1-2; TRBD1 aligns across 7 bases. Trimming at V came to 6 bases and at J to 6 bases, leaving 13 bases not matched to a gene. The CDR3 extends over 15 amino acids. Germline CDR1 and CDR2: MNHEY and SVGAGI. The CDR3 region has the DNA TGTGCCAGCAGACCGGACAGGATGAGTTATCATGGCTACACCTTC. Translation: CASRPDRMSYHGYTF.

This sequence joins TRBV5-1 and TRBJ2-1; perhaps TRBD1 as D (5 bases). V lost 0 bases and J lost 7, with 14 bases in between. CDR1 and CDR2 from the germline V gene are SGHRS and YFSETQ. This CDR3 contains 15 residues. The CDR3 protein is CASSLDPREANEQFF. In nucleotides, the CDR3 is TGCGCCAGCAGCTTGGACCCCAGGGAAGCAAATGAGCAGTTCTTC.

V gene TRBV6-2 or TRBV6-3 combines with J gene TRBJ2-1; TRBD2 agrees at 14 bases. Trimming took 0 bases from V and 0 from J; bases not matched to a gene: 7. Germline CDR1 reads MNHEY; CDR2 reads SVGEGT. CDR3 length: 20 residues. The CDR3 nucleotides read TGTGCCAGCAGTTACTCGATAGGGACTAGCGGGAGCAACTCCTACAATGAGCAGTTCTTC. It translates to CASSYSIGTSGSNSYNEQFF.